The rows below give T cell receptor beta chains drawn from one sample of a study of beta chain features in type 1 diabetes. Some clones are missing from TCRdb's copy, which holds only in-frame ones; the method was immunoSEQ multiplex PCR. The sample has roughly 350,000 clones, 8% to 13% seen once. The specimen sequenced was naive CD4+ T cells from blood. These receptors all stem from a woman younger than 45 in good health. The CDR3 runs from the conserved cysteine through the conserved F or W. Each record gives: V gene, J gene, CDR3 protein.

v_call: TRBV6-1
j_call: TRBJ1-2
cdr3_aa: CASSEGAGISRYTF

v_call: TRBV5-4
j_call: TRBJ2-5
cdr3_aa: CASSLQGAQETQYF

v_call: TRBV5-4
j_call: TRBJ2-3
cdr3_aa: CASSPTAGADTQYF

v_call: TRBV7-2
j_call: TRBJ1-1
cdr3_aa: CASTQNRGITEAFF

v_call: TRBV25-1
j_call: TRBJ1-1
cdr3_aa: CASRTSGAGEAFF

v_call: TRBV6-5
j_call: TRBJ1-5
cdr3_aa: CASSAGGVQPQHF

v_call: TRBV7-8
j_call: TRBJ1-4
cdr3_aa: CASTQDRANEKLFF

v_call: TRBV7-8
j_call: TRBJ2-7
cdr3_aa: CASSLSGRGTYEQYF

v_call: TRBV29-1
j_call: TRBJ2-3
cdr3_aa: CSVGEGSDTQYF

v_call: TRBV27
j_call: TRBJ2-3
cdr3_aa: CASSLSGVDTQYF

v_call: TRBV7-3
j_call: TRBJ2-1
cdr3_aa: CASSLSSGSDSYNEQFF

v_call: TRBV7-2
j_call: TRBJ1-2
cdr3_aa: CASSLAMVRYGYTF

v_call: TRBV4-2
j_call: TRBJ1-1
cdr3_aa: CASSQETRTEAFF

v_call: TRBV28
j_call: TRBJ2-7
cdr3_aa: CASRTGEARYEQYF

v_call: TRBV28
j_call: TRBJ2-7
cdr3_aa: CASSYPSGRAAYEQYF

v_call: TRBV7-2
j_call: TRBJ2-7
cdr3_aa: CASSPQVSYEQYF

v_call: TRBV7-2
j_call: TRBJ2-7
cdr3_aa: CASSLGQGGYEQYF

v_call: TRBV27
j_call: TRBJ2-1
cdr3_aa: CASSLPGLAGNNEQFF

v_call: TRBV11-3
j_call: TRBJ2-1
cdr3_aa: CASSLGSLAVEQFF

v_call: TRBV7-8
j_call: TRBJ2-3
cdr3_aa: CASSLASGRADTQYF

v_call: TRBV29-1
j_call: TRBJ2-1
cdr3_aa: CSFGTGYNEQFF

v_call: TRBV28
j_call: TRBJ2-7
cdr3_aa: CASSQGGLAGWSEQYF

v_call: TRBV7-2
j_call: TRBJ2-1
cdr3_aa: CASSLAVAGINEQFF

v_call: TRBV11-1
j_call: TRBJ2-1
cdr3_aa: CASSFLASSSYNEQFF

v_call: TRBV5-6
j_call: TRBJ2-2
cdr3_aa: CASSLVQYGELFF

v_call: TRBV28
j_call: TRBJ1-5
cdr3_aa: CASTPQGFGNQPQHF

v_call: TRBV5-4
j_call: TRBJ2-5
cdr3_aa: CASSLAVAGAGETQYF

v_call: TRBV7-9
j_call: TRBJ2-5
cdr3_aa: CASSLATGMGETQYF

v_call: TRBV7-9
j_call: TRBJ2-1
cdr3_aa: CASSLGDKYNEQFF

v_call: TRBV5-4
j_call: TRBJ2-5
cdr3_aa: CASSLGLAQETQYF

v_call: TRBV28
j_call: TRBJ1-5
cdr3_aa: CASSLHSNQPQHF

v_call: TRBV19
j_call: TRBJ1-5
cdr3_aa: CASNGDRVNQPQHF

v_call: TRBV20-1
j_call: TRBJ2-1
cdr3_aa: CSGRVAPQQFF

v_call: TRBV5-1
j_call: TRBJ2-1
cdr3_aa: CASSFGGPTYNEQFF

v_call: TRBV9
j_call: TRBJ2-1
cdr3_aa: CASSVEGGRSNEQFF

v_call: TRBV30
j_call: TRBJ2-3
cdr3_aa: CACSWDRYTDTQYF

v_call: TRBV5-1
j_call: TRBJ2-1
cdr3_aa: CASSFADNEQFF

v_call: TRBV5-6
j_call: TRBJ2-7
cdr3_aa: CASRETWGRDEQYF

v_call: TRBV28
j_call: TRBJ2-7
cdr3_aa: CASSLASGRAWQYF

v_call: TRBV4-2
j_call: TRBJ2-2
cdr3_aa: CASSQDVQNTGELFF

v_call: TRBV7-3
j_call: TRBJ2-6
cdr3_aa: CASSLRSSGANVLTF

v_call: TRBV7-6
j_call: TRBJ2-2
cdr3_aa: CASSQLQPGTSGTGELFF

v_call: TRBV19
j_call: TRBJ1-1
cdr3_aa: CASSRTGYEAFF

v_call: TRBV28
j_call: TRBJ2-7
cdr3_aa: CASSTPEAVGYEQYF

v_call: TRBV9
j_call: TRBJ2-1
cdr3_aa: CASSSLSGRTYNEQFF

v_call: TRBV7-9
j_call: TRBJ2-7
cdr3_aa: CASSFIDTGSYEQYF

v_call: TRBV27
j_call: TRBJ2-3
cdr3_aa: CASSSSGSTDTQYF

v_call: TRBV28
j_call: TRBJ2-1
cdr3_aa: CASSLGQGRGEQFF

v_call: TRBV27
j_call: TRBJ2-4
cdr3_aa: CASSSYLAKNIQYF

v_call: TRBV19
j_call: TRBJ2-7
cdr3_aa: CASSTSATRTYEQYF

v_call: TRBV19
j_call: TRBJ2-1
cdr3_aa: CASSIGGPRYNEQFF

v_call: TRBV27
j_call: TRBJ2-1
cdr3_aa: CASSLTREWGNEQFF

v_call: TRBV9
j_call: TRBJ1-5
cdr3_aa: CASSVAGTGVRHF

v_call: TRBV11-2
j_call: TRBJ2-5
cdr3_aa: CASSLGQTGKETQYF